Included here is one T cell receptor (beta chain) sequence, with context. These data originate in a study of blood T cell repertoires in COVID-19. About the study: Samples representing acute and convalescent COVID-19 were sourced from the United States, Italy and Spain. Nucleic acid was either cDNA or gDNA, and it came from T cells, B-cell-depleted T cells, or PBMCs.

Libraries were prepared by immunoSEQ multiplex PCR; TCRdb keeps only in-frame clonotypes and omits some of them. The sample carries approximately 150,000 clones, 75% to 90% recorded once. The germline V and J ends were trimmed by 6 bases and 0 bases, with 9 bases remaining between them. The CDR3 consists of 13 residues. Specimen: peripheral blood. The V gene is TRBV12-3 or TRBV12-4, the J gene TRBJ2-7; a possible D gene is TRBD1 (5 bases). The clonotype comes from a human donor in a cohort sampled during active COVID-19. CDR3 sequence reads: CASRTESSYEQYF. CDR3 DNA: TGTGCCAGCAGGACAGAAAGCTCCTACGAGCAGTACTTC.